This TCR beta chain was captured in a study of T-cell memory formation after mild COVID-19. General study results and limits: Those CD4+ clones that contracted were mainly in CM and EM (CD8+ ones in EMRA). There was a balanced CD4/CD8 profile in clones contracting day 15 to 85, and later expanders leaned CD4+. Cross-reactive memory appears to have joined, as suggested by some responding clones showing up in pre-infection memory.

MiXCR was run by TCRdb on the 5' RACE reads, yielding one entry per CDR3 protein. The sample contains 130,000 to 150,000 distinct CDR3 sequences, about a fifth of which appear only once. A note on this clonotype: What it recognizes is unknown.

The V gene end was trimmed by 5 bases and the J gene end by 4 bases; junction bases not matched to a gene: 8. The CDR3 runs 15 residues. Germline V gives CDR1 MNHEY, CDR2 SMNVEV (reference sequence). This chain joins TRBV27 and TRBJ2-7; 10 bases agree with TRBD2. The specimen sequenced was PBMCs or a T cell subset sorted from them (not recorded which). The source is an adult woman who had mild COVID-19 (a few samples of this study predate the infection). Cell type and time point are not known. CDR3 in amino acids: CASSRLSGRKYEQYF. The CDR3 region has the DNA TGTGCCAGCAGTAGGCTTAGCGGGAGGAAATACGAGCAGTACTTC.